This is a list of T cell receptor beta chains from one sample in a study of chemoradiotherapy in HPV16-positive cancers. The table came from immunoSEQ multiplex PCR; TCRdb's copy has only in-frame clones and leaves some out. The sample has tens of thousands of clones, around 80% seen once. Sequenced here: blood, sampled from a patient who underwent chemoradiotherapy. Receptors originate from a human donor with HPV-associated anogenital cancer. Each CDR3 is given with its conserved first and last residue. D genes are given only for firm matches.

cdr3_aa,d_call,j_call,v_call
CASSQDTTQYF,NA,TRBJ2-5,TRBV4-1
CAWSRLYGYTF,NA,TRBJ1-2,TRBV30
CASQRGFSYNEQFF,TRBD2,TRBJ2-1,TRBV19
CASRAGWGGQETQYF,NA,TRBJ2-5,TRBV5-1
CASRQTGTPGNTIYF,NA,TRBJ1-3,TRBV6-5
CASSQAGTGNYGYTF,TRBD1,TRBJ1-2,TRBV14
CASRSQGQNTGELFF,NA,TRBJ2-2,TRBV6-6
CASSTPGASTDTQYF,NA,TRBJ2-3,TRBV5-8
CASSLAGGTSGGRPYEQYF,TRBD2,TRBJ2-7,TRBV5-1
CASSLPGREAEKLFF,NA,TRBJ1-4,TRBV7-9
CASSFFQGNNEKLFF,NA,TRBJ1-4,TRBV5-6
CASSLAGTNQPQHF,NA,TRBJ1-5,TRBV7-8
CASSQDSPGTSQPQHF,NA,TRBJ1-5,TRBV4-3
CASSMRGGSQETQYF,NA,TRBJ2-5,TRBV9
CASSPRDGVTGELFF,NA,TRBJ2-2,TRBV5-6
CATRDSFNEKLFF,TRBD1,TRBJ1-4,TRBV28
CASRLNSGNQPQHF,NA,TRBJ1-5,TRBV6-1
CASMQGRSYGYTF,NA,TRBJ1-2,TRBV19
CASRDTGGAGNTEAFF,TRBD1,TRBJ1-1,TRBV2
CASSQEIPGALNTEAFF,NA,TRBJ1-1,TRBV4-1
CASSPKSSGRNEQFF,TRBD2,TRBJ2-1,TRBV7-9
CASSVRDRAGLNEQFF,TRBD1,TRBJ2-1,TRBV9
CAWGSGVYEQFF,NA,TRBJ2-1,TRBV30
CASSLGRSSGGYSYNEQFF,TRBD2,TRBJ2-1,TRBV5-6
CASSLLAGTPYEQYF,TRBD2,TRBJ2-7,TRBV11-2
CATSREGAFGTQYF,NA,TRBJ2-3,TRBV15
CASRVAGADEQFF,NA,TRBJ2-1,TRBV11-2
CASSLSLSGADTQYF,TRBD2,TRBJ2-3,TRBV5-1
CASSPAEKLFF,NA,TRBJ1-4,TRBV18
CASSLAGSTDTQYF,NA,TRBJ2-3,TRBV5-1
CASSPDRANYGYTF,TRBD1,TRBJ1-2,TRBV19
CASSLAGGPAEQFF,TRBD2,TRBJ2-1,TRBV7-3
CASRSAGSYTEAFF,NA,TRBJ1-1,TRBV2
CASSFERNTEAFF,NA,TRBJ1-1,TRBV11-1
CASSGNSGGPNTGELFF,TRBD2,TRBJ2-2,TRBV2
CASKPGHNNSPLHF,NA,TRBJ1-6,TRBV6-5
CASSLKSGTRGKNEQFF,TRBD2,TRBJ2-1,TRBV13
CASRSGWQSYEQYF,NA,TRBJ2-7,TRBV6-5
CASSLATGSYGYTF,NA,TRBJ1-2,TRBV27
CASSKNIQYF,NA,TRBJ2-4,TRBV6-6
CASSWGQGAYNEQFF,TRBD1,TRBJ2-1,TRBV18
CASTTGNKNIQYF,NA,TRBJ2-4,TRBV10-2
CASSKEIGQDFYNEQFF,NA,TRBJ2-1,TRBV14
CASRATGGPYEQYF,TRBD1,TRBJ2-7,TRBV25-1
CETITYEQYF,NA,TRBJ2-7,TRBV6-4